This T cell receptor (beta chain) was sequenced during a study of blood T cell repertoires in COVID-19. Using immunoSEQ multiplex PCR, the repertoire was profiled, and TCRdb retains in-frame clones only, with some absent. The sample includes hundreds of thousands of clones, 86% seen only once; the top ten take about 1.7%. The CDR3 runs to 12 residues. Trimming shortened V by 5 bases and J by 4 bases, and 6 bases separated the two germline ends. The sequenced material came from PBMCs or T cells enriched from blood (not recorded which). The genes are TRBV12-3 or TRBV12-4 and TRBJ2-1; D is ambiguous. The source is a man between 35 and 55 years old who had recovered from COVID-19. CDR3 protein: CASSRIYNEQFF. CDR3 in DNA: TGTGCCAGCAGTCGTATATACAATGAGCAGTTCTTC.